One and the same sample provided the 7 T cell receptor beta chains below, sequenced in a study of response to subunit inactivated influenza vaccine. TCRdb fed the RT-PCR reads into MiXCR, producing one record per CDR3 protein. Of around 580,000 distinct CDR3 sequences in the sample, approximately 15% are singletons; the top ten hold 8.5% to 14%. Sequenced material: PBMCs from blood, taken 11 to 12 days after vaccination. The source of these receptors is a man in his forties or fifties who received an inactivated influenza vaccine.

There are a few counts of this clonotype. The rearrangement joins TRBV7-9 to TRBJ2-7, with a tentative D call TRBD1 (6 bases). Trimming left V 10 bases short and J 3 bases short, with 10 bases between. The CDR3 contains 11 residues. CDR1 and CDR2 from the germline V gene are SEHNR and FQNEAQ (reference sequence). The CDR3 is CATRQVYEQYF. The CDR3 DNA is TGTGCCACCCGACAGGTCTACGAGCAGTACTTC.

The rearrangement joins TRBV11-1 to TRBJ2-2; TRBD1 matches 10 bases. After removal of 6 bases from V and 5 bases from J, the junction contained 15 bases not matched to a gene. This CDR3 contains 18 residues. Germline V gene data show CDR1 as SGHAT and CDR2 as FQDESV (reference sequence). The CDR3 here is CASRENTDRGRLTGELFF. The CDR3 nucleotides read TGTGCCAGCAGAGAGAACACCGACAGGGGGCGATTAACCGGGGAGCTGTTTTTT. Using reference TRBV11-1 and TRBJ2-2 for the parts outside the CDR3, the full variable domain is EAEVAQSPRYKITEKSQAVAFWCDPISGHATLYWYRQILGQGPELLVQFQDESVVDDSQLPKDRFSAERLKGVDSTLKIQPAELGDSAMYLCASRENTDRGRLTGELFFGEGSRLTVL.

Only a few counts were recorded for this clonotype. The rearrangement joins TRBV7-9 to TRBJ1-1, with a possible D match to TRBD1 (5 bases). In germline, CDR1 is SEHNR, CDR2 FQNEAQ (reference sequence). Trimming took 5 bases from V and 5 from J, leaving 15 bases between them. This CDR3 spans 14 amino acids. The CDR3 protein is CASSPIQGRTEAFF. In DNA, the CDR3 is TGTGCCAGCAGCCCAATTCAGGGTAGGACTGAAGCTTTCTTT.

This clonotype was seen only once. The chain links TRBV4-1 to TRBJ2-5; no definite D call. V lost 0 bases, J lost 2 bases, and 13 bases lay in between. In germline, CDR1 is MGHRA, CDR2 YSYEKL. The CDR3 has 16 residues. CDR3 nucleotide sequence: TGCGCCAGCAGCCAAGATTTTGATTCGCTTCAAGAGACCCAGTACTTC. Amino acids: CASSQDFDSLQETQYF.

This clonotype was observed a handful of times. The V call is TRBV6-5, the J call TRBJ2-7; no reliable D call. Per germline, CDR1 MNHEY and CDR2 SVGAGI. CDR3 length: 15 residues. The V and J ends lost 3 bases and 5 bases respectively, with 17 bases between them. DNA of the CDR3: TGTGCCAGCAGTTATCCCTTAGGAACGGGCAACGAGCAGTACTTC. It translates to CASSYPLGTGNEQYF.

The sample holds many counts of this clonotype. This sequence joins TRBV5-6 and TRBJ2-7; D is tentatively TRBD1 or TRBD2 (5 bases each). Trimming shortened V by 4 bases and J by 2 bases, and 19 bases separated the two germline ends. CDR1 is SGHDT and CDR2 is YYEEEE in the germline V gene. This CDR3 spans 16 amino acids. CDR3 region: CASSRLNRLGAYEQYF. CDR3 DNA sequence: TGTGCCAGCAGCCGTCTGAACAGGCTGGGGGCCTACGAGCAGTACTTC.

The V gene is TRBV7-9, the J gene TRBJ2-3; the match to TRBD1 covers 7 bases. The CDR3 has 15 residues. Trimming at V came to 2 bases and at J to 0 bases, leaving 2 bases not matched to a gene. Germline-derived CDR1 and CDR2 are SEHNR and FQNEAQ (reference sequence). CDR3 region: CASSLMGQSTDTQYF. The CDR3 region has the DNA TGTGCCAGCAGCTTAATGGGACAGAGCACAGATACGCAGTATTTT.